The source of this T cell receptor (beta chain) is a study of T-cell memory formation after mild COVID-19. The wider study: TCR clustering was largely donor specific. Points from the study as a whole: Prior to infection, memory already included some responding clones, suggesting cross-reactive memory joined. CD4/CD8 balance characterized clones contracting day 15 to 85, and CD4+ skew characterized later expanders.

Each CDR3 protein is one row after TCRdb ran MiXCR on the 5' RACE reads. Counted here are under 650,000 distinct CDR3 sequences, more than 15% occurring once; the ten biggest clones make up more than 10%. V was trimmed by 10 bases and J by 5 bases, leaving 20 bases between them. Germline-derived CDR1 and CDR2 are MDHEN and SYDVKM. The CDR3 runs to 14 residues. As concerns this clonotype: Its antigen remains unidentified.

This TCR derives from an adult woman who had mild COVID-19 (a few samples of this study predate the infection). Cell type and time point are not known. The sample consisted of PBMCs or a T cell subset sorted from them (not recorded which). V is TRBV28 and J is TRBJ1-1, with D perhaps TRBD1 (5 bases). The CDR3, as DNA: TGTGCCACCACCCCGGGGACGCCAGAGACTGAAGCTTTCTTT. Residues: CATTPGTPETEAFF.